The rows below give T cell receptor beta chains drawn from one sample of a study of response to subunit inactivated influenza vaccine. One entry per CDR3 protein results from TCRdb running MiXCR on the RT-PCR reads. This sample yields 800,000 or so distinct CDR3 sequences, of which around 20% are seen a single time; roughly 10% belongs to the top ten. This material consisted of PBMCs from blood, taken roughly 5 days after vaccination. Source of these receptors: a man aged 50-60 years who received an inactivated influenza vaccine. The CDR3 runs from the conserved cysteine through the conserved F or W. Fields, in order: CDR3 length, D gene, V gene, J gene, clone size, CDR3 protein, CDR3 DNA. The D gene is left open where the match is weak. Clone size is shown for a subset of rows, as once, few, many or a class of expanded clone.

17	.	TRBV28	TRBJ2-4	.	CASSLGEADWIKNIQYF	TGTGCCAGCAGTTTGGGGGAGGCTGACTGGATCAAAAACATTCAGTACTTC
15	TRBD2	TRBV7-8	TRBJ2-2	.	CASSLRTRNTGELFF	TGTGCCAGCAGCTTACGGACTAGGAACACCGGGGAGCTGTTTTTT
16	TRBD2	TRBV29-1	TRBJ2-7	few	CSVGGLAGGGTYEQYF	TGCAGCGTTGGAGGGCTAGCGGGAGGGGGAACCTACGAGCAGTACTTC
14	.	TRBV10-3	TRBJ1-5	.	CAIRREGGNQPQHF	TGTGCCATCAGGAGGGAGGGTGGCAATCAGCCCCAGCATTTT
16	TRBD1	TRBV24-1	TRBJ1-5	few	CATSDGTGWGNQPQHF	TGTGCCACCAGTGATGGGACAGGATGGGGCAATCAGCCCCAGCATTTT
10	.	TRBV20-1	TRBJ2-2	.	CSAIAGELFF	TGCAGTGCGATTGCCGGGGAGCTGTTTTTT
12	TRBD1	TRBV20-1	TRBJ2-7	few	CSASPGGYEQYF	TGCAGTGCTAGTCCAGGGGGCTACGAGCAGTACTTC
13	.	TRBV7-2	TRBJ2-7	.	CASSSTFPYEQYF	TGTGCCAGCAGCTCAACTTTTCCCTACGAGCAGTACTTC
12	.	TRBV29-1	TRBJ2-5	many	CSGGRAQETQYF	TGCAGCGGGGGTAGGGCTCAAGAGACCCAGTACTTC
15	.	TRBV5-1	TRBJ2-7	many	CASSLDQGLPDEQYF	TGCGCCAGCAGCTTGGATCAGGGATTACCGGACGAGCAGTACTTC
15	.	TRBV20-1	TRBJ2-2	.	CSARHPERSTGELFF	TGCAGTGCTAGACATCCGGAGCGCAGCACCGGGGAGCTGTTTTTT
13	.	TRBV20-1	TRBJ1-1	few	CSARDPLYTEAFF	TGCAGTGCTAGAGATCCACTTTACACTGAAGCTTTCTTT
14	.	TRBV9	TRBJ2-7	.	CASSGRESSYEQYF	TGTGCCAGCAGCGGGAGGGAGAGCTCCTACGAGCAGTACTTC
12	.	TRBV29-1	TRBJ2-3	few	CSAGRLDRTQYF	TGCAGCGCTGGGCGACTAGACCGTACGCAGTATTTT
16	TRBD1	TRBV6-1	TRBJ2-5	once	CASSRLGGTGGETQYF	TGTGCCAGCAGTCGCCTGGGTGGGACAGGGGGAGAGACCCAGTACTTC
15	.	TRBV7-2	TRBJ2-3	.	CASSPHLGQSDTQYF	TGTGCCAGCAGCCCCCATCTCGGACAATCCGATACGCAGTATTTT
13	.	TRBV2	TRBJ2-3	.	CASSEGSYPTQYF	TGTGCCAGCAGCGAAGGGTCTTACCCTACGCAGTATTTT
12	TRBD2	TRBV24-1	TRBJ2-5	.	CATSAGGETQYF	TGTGCCACCAGTGCCGGGGGGGAGACCCAGTACTTC
15	.	TRBV3-1	TRBJ2-3	.	CASSPGGAYADTQYF	TGTGCCAGCAGCCCAGGGGGGGCCTACGCAGATACGCAGTATTTT
14	.	TRBV27	TRBJ2-7	.	CASSHTGSTYEQYF	TGTGCCAGCAGTCACACGGGCTCAACCTACGAGCAGTACTTC
18	.	TRBV10-3	TRBJ1-4	few	CAISESRGGLQTNEKLFF	TGTGCCATCAGTGAGTCGAGAGGAGGGCTTCAAACTAATGAAAAACTGTTTTTT
15	.	TRBV4-1	TRBJ2-7	.	CASSPSLLGSHEQYF	TGCGCCAGCAGTCCAAGCCTCTTAGGGAGCCACGAGCAGTACTTC
16	TRBD1	TRBV24-1	TRBJ2-1	.	CATSDPGQGRYNEQFF	TGTGCCACCAGTGACCCGGGACAGGGACGCTACAATGAGCAGTTCTTC
19	.	TRBV21-1	TRBJ2-3	.	CASSKGTPGPAPDADTQYF	TGTGCCAGCAGCAAAGGGACCCCAGGCCCAGCACCAGACGCAGATACGCAGTATTTT
14	.	TRBV18	TRBJ2-2	.	CASSTTANTGELFF	TGTGCCAGCTCAACGACAGCGAACACCGGGGAGCTGTTTTTT
15	.	TRBV12-3/TRBV12-4	TRBJ2-7	.	CASSLISTGSYEQYF	TGTGCCAGCAGTCTAATATCGACAGGTTCCTACGAGCAGTACTTC
18	TRBD1	TRBV7-6	TRBJ2-7	.	CASSLGSPGQGYSYEQYF	TGTGCCAGCAGCTTAGGTTCGCCGGGACAGGGTTACTCCTACGAGCAGTACTTC
15	.	TRBV24-1	TRBJ2-3	few	CATSDFGGGTDTQYF	TGTGCCACCAGTGATTTCGGTGGAGGCACAGATACGCAGTATTTT
15	.	TRBV7-9	TRBJ2-1	.	CASSLDGLPISEQFF	TGTGCCAGCAGCTTAGACGGGCTCCCCATATCTGAGCAGTTCTTC
13	.	TRBV14	TRBJ1-4	.	CASSQGRRSRLFF	TGTGCCAGCAGCCAAGGGAGAAGGAGTAGACTGTTTTTT
13	.	TRBV7-3	TRBJ2-5	.	CASSLTFLETQYF	TGTGCCAGCAGCTTAACCTTCCTGGAGACCCAGTACTTC
15	.	TRBV6-4	TRBJ1-6	.	CASSDSPGRNSPLHF	TGTGCCAGCAGTGACTCCCCGGGCCGTAATTCACCCCTCCACTTT
14	TRBD2	TRBV2	TRBJ2-1	many	CASSRLAGGGEQFF	TGTGCCAGCAGTCGCCTAGCGGGAGGGGGTGAGCAGTTCTTC
15	TRBD1	TRBV7-6	TRBJ2-7	.	CASSQPRQGKYEQYF	TGTGCCAGCAGCCAGCCCCGACAGGGCAAATATGAGCAGTACTTC
14	TRBD2	TRBV5-5	TRBJ2-1	few	CASSFGTSKYEQFF	TGTGCCAGCAGCTTCGGGACTAGCAAATATGAGCAGTTCTTC
16	TRBD1	TRBV20-1	TRBJ2-6	few	CSARRDSVAGANVLTF	TGCAGTGCTAGACGGGACAGCGTCGCTGGGGCCAACGTCCTGACTTTC
15	.	TRBV7-9	TRBJ2-2	.	CASSQGHKNTGELFF	TGTGCCAGCAGCCAGGGACACAAGAACACCGGGGAGCTGTTTTTT
12	.	TRBV19	TRBJ2-3	.	CAGHLGRDTQYF	TGTGCCGGCCACCTAGGGAGAGATACGCAGTATTTT
13	.	TRBV7-2	TRBJ2-5	few	CASSLWPGETQYF	TGTGCCAGCAGCTTATGGCCTGGAGAGACCCAGTACTTC
14	.	TRBV6-2/TRBV6-3	TRBJ1-5	few	CASRKAGTGQPQHF	TGTGCCAGTCGTAAAGCCGGGACTGGGCAGCCCCAGCATTTT
12	.	TRBV20-1	TRBJ1-5	.	CSASQGRQPQHF	TGCAGTGCTAGCCAGGGGAGGCAGCCCCAGCATTTT
16	.	TRBV12-3/TRBV12-4	TRBJ2-1	.	CASSFRGSSSYNEQFF	TGTGCCAGCAGTTTTCGGGGGTCTAGCTCCTACAATGAGCAGTTCTTC